These 20 T cell receptor beta chains were sequenced from one sample in a study of T cells in Graves' hyperthyroidism and ophthalmopathy. TCR beta CDR3 regions were amplified from RNA. The HTBI primer set was used in a first-round RT-PCR of the TCR CDR3. TCRdb passed the multiplex PCR reads through MiXCR, listing each CDR3 protein once. The table records almost 600,000 distinct CDR3 sequences, approximately 15% of them present only once. The sample consisted of blood. The receptors were gathered from a woman aged 25 to 39 with Graves' hyperthyroidism that later progressed to Graves' ophthalmopathy.

This clonotype was detected many times. The chain uses TRBV12-3 or TRBV12-4 and TRBJ2-2; a possible D gene is TRBD2 (5 bases). This CDR3 comprises 15 residues. The V end was cut by 3 bases, the J end by 2 bases, with 10 bases between. The CDR3 protein is CASSLRAANTGELFF. DNA for the CDR3: TGTGCCAGCAGTTTGCGGGCAGCTAACACCGGGGAGCTGTTTTTT.

Note on this clonotype: This may be a read error: a much more frequent sequence differs by one nucleotide. The V call is TRBV20-1, the J call TRBJ2-2; the D is unclear. The germline V gene has CDR1 DFQATT and CDR2 SNEGSKA (reference sequence). CDR3 length: 14 amino acids. The CDR3 DNA reads as TGCAGTGCTAGATCCAGATCGAACACCGAGGAGCTGTTTTTT. It yields the protein CSARSRSNTEELFF.

This clonotype was detected many times. The chain joins TRBV12-3 or TRBV12-4 to TRBJ2-1, with D possibly called TRBD1 or TRBD2 (5 bases each). Trimming removed 5 bases from V and 12 bases from J, with 20 bases in between. This CDR3 region has 14 residues. The CDR3 sequence: CASSTFGAVEGQFF. DNA of the CDR3: TGTGCCAGCAGTACCTTCGGGGCCGTTGAGGGGCAGTTCTTC.

This clonotype was seen many times. The chain recombines TRBV27 with TRBJ2-7; TRBD2 agrees at 8 bases. V was pared by 10 bases and J by 3 bases, with 8 bases of the junction left unmatched. Germline-derived CDR1 and CDR2 are MNHEY and SMNVEV (reference sequence). This CDR3 has 13 residues. CDR3 DNA: TGTGCCACCGCACCGGGGGGGGGCTACGAGCAGTACTTC. Its translation is CATAPGGGYEQYF.

This clonotype was found many times. The chain has TRBV11-1 and TRBJ1-1; no clear D gene. This CDR3 region has 16 residues. Germline CDR1 and CDR2: SGHAT and FQDESV (reference sequence). V lost 3 bases and J lost 6, with 20 bases in between. For the CDR3, the DNA is TGTGCCAGCAGCTTTTCGGACTTACTTTTTGGTGCTGAAGCTTTCTTT. Its protein is CASSFSDLLFGAEAFF.

The table lists this clonotype with many counts. The chain is built from TRBV20-1 and TRBJ1-6, with D unclear. This CDR3 has 16 residues. V was clipped by 6 bases and J by 3 bases, with 18 bases between them. Germline V gene lookup returns CDR1 DFQATT and CDR2 SNEGSKA (reference sequence). The CDR3 nucleotides read TGCAGTGCCCCCGCCAAAGAAAACATCTATAATTCACCCCTCCACTTT. Translating it yields CSAPAKENIYNSPLHF.

Many counts were recorded for this clonotype. This chain connects TRBV2 to TRBJ2-2, with D perhaps matching TRBD2 (6 bases). Trimming stripped 6 bases from V and 1 base from J, with 12 bases between. The CDR3 spans 15 residues. Germline lookup yields CDR1 SNHLY and CDR2 FYNNEI. The CDR3 DNA reads as TGTGCCAGCAGGATTAGTAGCGGGAACACCGGGGAGCTGTTTTTT. This encodes CASRISSGNTGELFF.

This rearrangement joins TRBV6-5 to TRBJ1-2, with a possible D match to TRBD1 (5 bases). CDR3 length: 16 residues. V lost 1 base, J lost 8 bases, and 20 bases lay in between. The germline CDR1 and CDR2 sequences are MNHEY and SVGAGI. The CDR3 region is CASSYYRAGATTGYTF. The CDR3 DNA follows: TGTGCCAGCAGTTACTACCGCGCCGGGGCCACGACGGGCTACACCTTC.

The sample holds many counts of this clonotype. This rearrangement joins TRBV27 to TRBJ2-2; D is undetermined. V lost 2 bases and J 4 bases, leaving 14 bases between the germline ends. This CDR3 is 16 amino acids long. CDR1 and CDR2 (germline): MNHEY, SMNVEV (reference sequence). CDR3 coding DNA: TGTGCCAGCAGTTTAACAACAGACCGTGGCACCGGGGAGCTGTTTTTT. It is translated as CASSLTTDRGTGELFF.

A few counts support this clonotype. The genes are TRBV9 and TRBJ2-7, with a possible D match to TRBD2 (5 bases). CDR1 and CDR2 (germline): SGDLS, YYNGEE. The CDR3 covers 15 residues. Deletions cut 0 bases from V and 3 bases from J, with 13 bases between. The CDR3 nucleotides read TGTGCCAGCAGCGTAGGAGGGCTTTCTAACTACGAGCAGTACTTC. This codes for CASSVGGLSNYEQYF.

This clonotype was counted a few times. This chain connects TRBV7-3 to TRBJ2-5; a possible D gene is TRBD2 (6 bases). With 2 bases removed from V and 5 bases from J, the gap between germline ends came to 21 bases. Germline V CDR1 and CDR2: SGHTA, FQGTGA. The CDR3 is 17 amino acids. The CDR3 protein is CASSLDSSASGGETQYF. The CDR3 DNA follows: TGTGCCAGCAGCTTAGATTCCAGCGCATCAGGAGGGGAGACCCAGTACTTC.

The rearrangement uses TRBV5-1 and TRBJ2-7; a weak D match, TRBD1 (6 bases). The CDR3 consists of 12 residues. V was pared by 6 bases and J by 3 bases, with 10 bases between. The germline V gene has CDR1 SGHRS and CDR2 YFSETQ. Here the CDR3 reads CASKTDSYEQYF. In DNA, the CDR3 is TGCGCCAGCAAGACGGACAGCTACGAGCAGTACTTC. The full variable domain, rest sourced from reference TRBV5-1 and TRBJ2-7, is KAGVTQTPRYLIKTRGQQVTLSCSPISGHRSVSWYQQTPGQGLQFLFEYFSETQRNKGNFPGRFSGRQFSNSRSEMNVSTLELGDSALYLCASKTDSYEQYFGPGTRLTVT.

The CDR3 sequence: CASSIRLGRASGANVLTF. DNA for the CDR3: TGTGCCAGTAGTATTCGATTGGGGCGGGCCTCTGGGGCCAACGTCCTGACTTTC. This chain joins TRBV19 and TRBJ2-6; tentatively, D is TRBD1 or TRBD2 (5 bases each). The CDR3 has 18 residues. With 3 bases removed from V and 0 bases from J, the gap between germline ends came to 15 bases. The germline CDR1 and CDR2 sequences are LNHDA and SQIVND (reference sequence).

In regard to this clonotype: Just one base apart from a much larger clone, this may be a read error. V usage is TRBV24-1 and J usage is TRBJ2-3; D is tentatively TRBD1 or TRBD2 (6 bases each). The germline V gene encodes CDR1 KGHDR and CDR2 SFDVKD. V dropped 3 bases and J dropped 4 bases, with 16 bases sitting between them. The CDR3 spans 16 residues. The CDR3 protein is CATSDPNRERADTQYF. DNA of the CDR3: TGTGCCACCAGTGATCCAAACAGGGAGCGGGCAGATACGCAGTATTTT.

In its sample, this clonotype was seen many times. The V gene is TRBV12-3 or TRBV12-4, the J gene TRBJ2-3; 10 nucleotides align to TRBD2. The CDR3 runs to 16 residues. With V trimmed by 2 bases and J by 1 base, 3 bases remained unmatched. The DNA for the CDR3 is TGTGCCAGCAGTTTATCGCTAGCGGGGGGCACAGATACGCAGTATTTT. Protein sequence: CASSLSLAGGTDTQYF.

This clonotype was recorded only once. This chain connects TRBV7-6 to TRBJ2-6; maybe TRBD1 (6 bases). The CDR3 spans 16 residues. CDR1 is SGHVS and CDR2 is FNYEAQ in the germline V gene. V lost 1 base and J 0 bases, leaving 7 bases between the germline ends. The CDR3, as DNA: TGTGCCAGCAGCTTAGACAGGGTCTCTGGGGCCAACGTCCTGACTTTC. As protein: CASSLDRVSGANVLTF. Full variable domain (rest looked up from reference TRBV7-6 and TRBJ2-6): GAGVSQSPRYKVTKRGQDVALRCDPISGHVSLYWYRQALGQGPEFLTYFNYEAQQDKSGLPNDRFSAERPEGSISTLTIQRTEQRDSAMYRCASSLDRVSGANVLTFGAGSRLTVL.

This clonotype was recorded many times. This rearrangement joins TRBV28 to TRBJ1-5, with D possibly TRBD1 on 5 matching bases. The CDR3 totals 15 residues. Trimming took 6 bases from V and 4 from J, leaving 16 bases between them. Per the germline V gene, CDR1 is MDHEN and CDR2 is SYDVKM. CDR3 DNA: TGTGCCAGCAGCCCGATCGGGGGACGGAATCAGCCCCAGCATTTT. It codes for CASSPIGGRNQPQHF.

This clonotype was seen repeatedly, ten times or more. The chain has TRBV20-1 and TRBJ2-1; 8 nucleotides match TRBD2. CDR3 length: 15 residues. CDR1 is DFQATT and CDR2 is SNEGSKA in the germline V gene (reference sequence). With V trimmed by 5 bases and J by 0 bases, 6 bases remained unmatched. The CDR3: CSARHSGSSYNEQFF. The DNA for the CDR3 is TGCAGTGCTCGCCACAGCGGGAGCTCCTACAATGAGCAGTTCTTC.

At least ten counts were recorded for this clonotype. The chain joins TRBV7-8 to TRBJ1-2, with 7 bases matching TRBD1. Trimming at V came to 4 bases and at J to 10 bases, leaving 6 bases not matched to a gene. Germline V lookup: CDR1 SGHVS, CDR2 FQNEAQ. The length of the CDR3 is 12 residues. CDR3 protein: CASSSQGEDYTF. The DNA of the CDR3 is TGTGCCAGCAGCTCTCAGGGGGAGGACTACACCTTC.

The rearrangement uses TRBV4-1 and TRBJ2-1; D not resolved. V shed 1 base and J shed 5 bases, with 6 bases lying between them. Germline values: CDR1 MGHRA, CDR2 YSYEKL. The CDR3 has 13 amino acids. CDR3 protein: CASSQGAHNEQFF. Here the CDR3 DNA reads TGCGCCAGCAGCCAAGGGGCTCACAATGAGCAGTTCTTC.